These 19 T cell receptor beta chains were all obtained from the same sample, sequenced in a study of OX40 agonist ivuxolimab in advanced cancers. Sequencing used immunoSEQ multiplex PCR; TCRdb keeps in-frame clones, though not all of them. The sample consists of approximately 58,000 clones, over 75% of them appearing once. The source was CD4+ or CD8+ T cells sorted from blood, collected in a trial of the OX40 agonist ivuxolimab. These TCRs come from an adult with an advanced solid tumor such as melanoma, head and neck, liver or kidney cancer.

Note on this clone: This CDR3 is also generated by other DNA sequences in the sample. The chain carries TRBV18 and TRBJ1-5, with a weak D call TRBD1 (5 bases). The CDR3 contains 13 residues. Trimming pared 6 bases from V and 4 bases from J, leaving 10 bases between. CDR1 and CDR2 from the germline V gene are KGHSH and LQKENI. The CDR3 DNA reads TGTGCCAGCTCCTCGGGGGGGAATCAGCCCCAGCATTTT. It codes for CASSSGGNQPQHF. The whole variable domain, filled in from reference TRBV18 and TRBJ1-5, reads NAGVMQNPRHLVRRRGQEARLRCSPMKGHSHVYWYRQLPEEGLKFMVYLQKENIIDESGMPKERFSAEFPKEGPSILRIQQVVRGDSAAYFCASSSGGNQPQHFGDGTRLSIL.

The chain links TRBV5-1 to TRBJ1-4; D is undetermined. Germline CDR1 reads SGHRS; CDR2 reads YFSETQ. The CDR3 totals 14 residues. The V gene lost 4 bases and the J gene lost 5 bases, with 12 bases spanning the gap. CDR3 loop: CASSRNLENEKLFF. The CDR3 DNA follows: TGCGCCAGCAGCAGGAACCTCGAAAATGAAAAACTGTTTTTT.

This sequence joins TRBV7-2 and TRBJ2-3; no reliable D call. V was trimmed by 4 bases and J by 5 bases, leaving 10 bases between them. CDR1 is SGHTA and CDR2 is FQGNSA in the germline V gene. This CDR3 comprises 13 residues. The CDR3 protein is CASSSSSGDTQYF. The CDR3 nucleotides read TGTGCCAGCAGCTCCAGTTCCGGAGATACGCAGTATTTT.

The chain has TRBV5-1 and TRBJ2-7; 7 nucleotides agree with TRBD2. CDR3 length: 12 amino acids. From germline, CDR1 is SGHRS and CDR2 YFSETQ. Trimming cost V 2 bases and J 7 bases; bases outside gene matches: 3. The CDR3 sequence is CASSFLGGEQYF. For the CDR3, the DNA is TGCGCCAGCAGCTTTCTCGGGGGGGAGCAGTACTTC.

The chain uses TRBV2 and TRBJ1-5, with D maybe TRBD1 (6 bases). Trimming took 1 base from V and 7 from J, leaving 14 bases between them. This CDR3 has 15 amino acids. CDR1 SNHLY and CDR2 FYNNEI come from the germline V gene. The CDR3 region has the DNA TGTGCCAGCAGTGAAGAACAGGGTAGTAGCCAGCCCCAGCATTTT. Translated: CASSEEQGSSQPQHF.

The chain uses TRBV14 and TRBJ1-2; D remains unclear. CDR3 length: 16 residues. The germline CDR1 and CDR2 sequences are SGHDN and FVKESK. Trimming left V 1 base short and J 5 bases short, with 17 bases between. The CDR3 DNA is TGTGCCAGCAGCCAAGTTGCTAATGGACTGCCATATGGCTACACCTTC. Protein: CASSQVANGLPYGYTF.

This clone was detected only once. The sample has other DNA sequences that encode this CDR3 too. The J gene is TRBJ2-5, the V gene TRBV7-3; D possibly corresponds to TRBD2 (6 bases). The germline CDR1 and CDR2 sequences are SGHTA and FQGTGA. The V end was cut by 4 bases, the J end by 2 bases, with 11 bases between. The length of the CDR3 is 14 residues. The CDR3 nucleotides read TGTGCCAGCAGCTCAATGGGGGGACAAGAGACCCAGTACTTC. Its translation: CASSSMGGQETQYF. Filled out from reference TRBV7-3 and TRBJ2-5, the complete variable domain reads GAGVSQTPSNKVTEKGKYVELRCDPISGHTALYWYRQSLGQGPEFLIYFQGTGAADDSGLPNDRFFAVRPEGSVSTLKIQRTERGDSAVYLCASSSMGGQETQYFGPGTRLLVL.

The rearrangement joins TRBV14 to TRBJ2-5, with a weak D call TRBD1 (6 bases). This CDR3 is 13 amino acids long. Germline assignment: CDR1 SGHDN and CDR2 FVKESK. Trimming shortened V by 2 bases and J by 5 bases, and 9 bases separated the two germline ends. DNA for the CDR3: TGTGCCAGCAGCCAAACAGGGCCCGAGACCCAGTACTTC. Its protein is CASSQTGPETQYF.

The V and J genes are TRBV9 and TRBJ2-7; 9 nucleotides align to TRBD1. V was clipped by 4 bases and J by 2 bases; unmatched bases: 4. The CDR3 extends over 14 amino acids. Germline loops: CDR1 SGDLS, CDR2 YYNGEE. CDR3 loop: CASSRGTGTYEQYF. In DNA form, the CDR3 reads TGTGCCAGCAGCCGAGGGACAGGGACCTACGAGCAGTACTTC.

The chain recombines TRBV27 with TRBJ1-5; weak D call: TRBD1 (5 bases). The CDR3 is 13 amino acids. Germline loops: CDR1 MNHEY, CDR2 SMNVEV (reference sequence). Deletions cut 6 bases from V and 4 bases from J, with 10 bases between. The CDR3 loop reads CASRGPYNQPQHF. The CDR3 bases are TGTGCCAGCAGGGGACCCTATAATCAGCCCCAGCATTTT.

CDR3: CASSLSGQGAFGAFF. The CDR3 DNA sequence: TGTGCCAGCAGCTTGTCGGGACAGGGGGCGTTCGGTGCTTTCTTT. This sequence joins TRBV5-6 and TRBJ1-1, with 12 bases aligning to TRBD1. Trimming at V came to 1 base and at J to 11 bases, leaving 9 bases not matched to a gene. The length of the CDR3 is 15 residues. Germline CDR1 SGHDT, CDR2 YYEEEE.

The chain combines TRBV5-3 with TRBJ1-3; no firm D call. TRBV5-3 counts as an open reading frame of uncertain function. The CDR3 consists of 14 residues. V lost 4 bases, J lost 2 bases, and 10 bases lay in between. The CDR3 nucleotides are TGTGCCAGAAGCGCGCGACTCGCTGGAAACACCATATATTTT. This sequence encodes CARSARLAGNTIYF.

The chain carries TRBV11-2 and TRBJ1-2; D unresolved. V lost 5 bases and J lost 4, with 14 bases in between. The germline V gene has CDR1 SGHAT and CDR2 FQNNGV. The CDR3 is 14 residues long. This chain's CDR3 is CASSPGVSAYGYTF. The DNA for the CDR3 is TGTGCCAGCAGCCCCGGAGTTAGTGCCTATGGCTACACCTTC.

V usage is TRBV29-1 and J usage is TRBJ2-1; 10 bases are shared with TRBD2. The CDR3 is 14 residues long. Germline V gene sequence: CDR1 SQVTM, CDR2 ANQGSEA. Trimming at V came to 3 bases and at J to 4 bases, leaving 3 bases not matched to a gene. The CDR3, as DNA: TGCAGCGTTGATTATAGCGGGGGGTACAATGAGCAGTTCTTC. Translation gives CSVDYSGGYNEQFF.

V is TRBV7-3 and J is TRBJ2-1, with 7 positions matching TRBD1. The length of the CDR3 is 13 residues. Losses at the gene ends were 5 bases for V and 6 bases for J; bases not matched to a gene: 4. In germline, CDR1 is SGHTA, CDR2 FQGTGA. In DNA, the CDR3 is TGTGCCAGCAGCATCGACAGGGTCAATGAGCAGTTCTTC. Translated: CASSIDRVNEQFF.

This clone was seen only once. The chain's CDR3 is CASSLGRARDTQYF. In DNA, the CDR3 is TGTGCCAGCAGCTTAGGGCGGGCTAGAGATACGCAGTATTTT. The chain joins TRBV11-3 to TRBJ2-3; a possible D gene is TRBD2 (5 bases). Trimming cost V 1 base and J 5 bases, with 10 bases left between them. The V gene's germline CDR1 is SGHNT and CDR2 YENEEA. This CDR3 spans 14 amino acids. The variable domain in full, completed from reference TRBV11-3 and TRBJ2-3, reads EAGVVQSPRYKIIEKKQPVAFWCNPISGHNTLYWYLQNLGQGPELLIRYENEEAVDDSQLPKDRFSAERLKGVDSTLKIQPAELGDSAVYLCASSLGRARDTQYFGPGTRLTVL.

CDR3 protein: CASSLRTGNNEQFF. CDR3 nucleotides: TGTGCCAGTAGTCTCCGGACAGGGAATAATGAGCAGTTCTTC. V usage is TRBV19 and J usage is TRBJ2-1; 8 bases are shared with TRBD1. V shed 5 bases, J shed 7 bases, and the junction held 7 bases outside the gene matches. This CDR3 region has 14 residues. Looked up from germline, CDR1 is LNHDA and CDR2 is SQIVND (reference sequence).

The genes are TRBV11-1 and TRBJ1-2; D unresolved. V was shortened by 5 bases and J by 4 bases, with 11 bases between the two germline ends. This CDR3 spans 13 amino acids. From germline, CDR1 is SGHAT and CDR2 FQDESV (reference sequence). DNA for the CDR3: TGTGCCAGCAGCGCCAGAGCTTTCTATGGCTACACCTTC. Amino acid sequence: CASSARAFYGYTF.

This rearrangement joins TRBV6-1 to TRBJ1-1; 7 bases match TRBD1. CDR1 and CDR2 from the germline V gene are MNHNS and SASEGT. J lost 3 bases, V lost 6 bases, and 4 bases had no gene match. This CDR3 contains 13 residues. The CDR3 DNA reads as TGTGCCAGCAGCCGACAGGGATACACTGAAGCTTTCTTT. As protein: CASSRQGYTEAFF.